This TCR beta chain was sequenced in a study of glioma-infiltrating T cells. Study outcomes and limitations: CDR3 overlap between tissue and blood was very small. Gliomas, especially low-grade, showed above-expected tissue-blood divergence; non-neoplastic patients showed below.

Germline CDR1 is MGHRA and CDR2 is YSYEKL. The CDR3 totals 14 residues. Trimming took off 5 bases at V and 2 bases at J, with 11 bases between the two ends. TCR alpha and beta CDR3 regions were amplified from RNA using iRepertoire nested multiplex PCR. One-step reverse transcription and amplification started from approximately 100-400 ng of tissue mRNA or PBMC total RNA. TCRdb reanalysed the multiplex PCR reads using MiXCR and keeps one entry per CDR3 protein. The repertoire includes about 210,000 distinct CDR3 sequences, about 32% of them detected once, and 20% to 25% sits in the top ten. This clonotype came up many times. Its antigen is unidentified.

This chain joins TRBV4-1 and TRBJ2-3; D possibly corresponds to TRBD1 (5 bases). Material: glioma tissue, nonneoplastic brain tissue, or PBMCs (not recorded which). This clonotype was sampled from a human donor with low-grade glioma or glioblastoma, undergoing nonglioma brain surgery, or in good health (not recorded which). The CDR3 sequence is CASSSPTDTDTQYF. In DNA form, the CDR3 reads TGCGCCAGCAGCTCCCCGACAGACACAGATACGCAGTATTTT.